The sequence of this T cell receptor beta chain was determined in a study of shared clonotypes between healthy human individuals. Regarding the study as a whole: Rarefaction showed that sequencing of sorted subsets was incomplete (despite large depth).

The CDR3 covers 14 residues. V gave up 7 bases and J gave up 1 base; unmatched junction bases: 5. CDR1 is SQVTM and CDR2 is ANQGSEA in the germline V gene. The repertoire was sequenced with immunoSEQ multiplex PCR; TCRdb's copy has only in-frame clones and lacks some. Here the sample spans around 2.5 million clones, approximately 93% being singletons. To note about this clone: Its antigen is undetermined. The sample has other DNA sequences that encode this CDR3 too.

The J gene is TRBJ2-2, the V gene TRBV29-1, with 8 bases identical to TRBD1. The sequence derives from a man between 18 and 29 years old in good health. Some clones in this sample may be carry-over from other donors' samples. The specimen was naive CD4+ T cells from PBMCs. Stated subset: CD45RA+ positively selected. CDR3 nucleotides: TGCAGCGCATTGACAGGGGTGAACACCGGGGAGCTGTTTTTT. Its translation: CSALTGVNTGELFF.